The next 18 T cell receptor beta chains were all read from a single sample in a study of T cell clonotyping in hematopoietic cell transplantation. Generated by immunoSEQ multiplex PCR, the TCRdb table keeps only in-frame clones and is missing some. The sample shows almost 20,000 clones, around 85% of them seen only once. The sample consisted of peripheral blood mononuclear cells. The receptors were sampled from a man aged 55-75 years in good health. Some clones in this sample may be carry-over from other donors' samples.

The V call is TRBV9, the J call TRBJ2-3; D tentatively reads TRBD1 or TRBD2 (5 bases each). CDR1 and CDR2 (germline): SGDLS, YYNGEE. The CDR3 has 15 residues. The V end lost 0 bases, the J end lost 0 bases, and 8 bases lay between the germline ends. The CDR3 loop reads CASSVARGSTDTQYF. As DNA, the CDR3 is TGTGCCAGCAGCGTAGCGAGGGGCAGCACAGATACGCAGTATTTT.

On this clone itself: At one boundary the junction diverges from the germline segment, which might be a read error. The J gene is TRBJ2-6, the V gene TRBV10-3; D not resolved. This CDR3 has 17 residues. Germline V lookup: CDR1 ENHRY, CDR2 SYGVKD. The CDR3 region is CATSEAGGFSGANVLTF. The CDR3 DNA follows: TGTGCCACCAGTGAGGCCGGCGGATTCTCTGGGGCCAACGTCCTGACTTTC.

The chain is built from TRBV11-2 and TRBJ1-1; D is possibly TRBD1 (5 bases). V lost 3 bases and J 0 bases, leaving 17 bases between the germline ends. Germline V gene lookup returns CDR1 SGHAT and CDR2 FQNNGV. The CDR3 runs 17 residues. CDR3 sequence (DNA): TGTGCCAGCAGCTTTACCGGGGAGGGGCGCATGAACACTGAAGCTTTCTTT. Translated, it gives CASSFTGEGRMNTEAFF.

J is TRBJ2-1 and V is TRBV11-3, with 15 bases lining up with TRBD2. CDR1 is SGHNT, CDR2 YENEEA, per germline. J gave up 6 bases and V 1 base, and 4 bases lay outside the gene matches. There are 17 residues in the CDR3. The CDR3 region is CASSLGSGLAGGNEQFF. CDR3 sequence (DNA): TGTGCCAGCAGCTTAGGCTCGGGACTAGCGGGAGGCAATGAGCAGTTCTTC. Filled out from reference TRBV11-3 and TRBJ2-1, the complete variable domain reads EAGVVQSPRYKIIEKKQPVAFWCNPISGHNTLYWYLQNLGQGPELLIRYENEEAVDDSQLPKDRFSAERLKGVDSTLKIQPAELGDSAVYLCASSLGSGLAGGNEQFFGPGTRLTVL.

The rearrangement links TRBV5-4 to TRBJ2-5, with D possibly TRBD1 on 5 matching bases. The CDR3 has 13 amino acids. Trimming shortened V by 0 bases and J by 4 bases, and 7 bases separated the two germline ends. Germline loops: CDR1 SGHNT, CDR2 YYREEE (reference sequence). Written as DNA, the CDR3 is TGTGCCAGCAGCTTGGTGCAGGGAGAGACCCAGTACTTC. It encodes CASSLVQGETQYF.

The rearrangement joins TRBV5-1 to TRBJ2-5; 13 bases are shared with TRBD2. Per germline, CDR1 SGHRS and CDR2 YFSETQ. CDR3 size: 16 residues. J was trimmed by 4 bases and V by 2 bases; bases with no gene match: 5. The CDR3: CASSLGLAGEVETQYF. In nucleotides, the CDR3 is TGCGCCAGCAGCTTAGGACTAGCGGGAGAGGTAGAGACCCAGTACTTC.

The CDR3 nucleotides read TGTGCCACCCTCGGGACAAACTATGGCTACACCTTC. Protein sequence: CATLGTNYGYTF. The genes are TRBV6-1 and TRBJ1-2, with a weak D call TRBD1 (6 bases). V lost 10 bases and J 2 bases, leaving 11 bases between the germline ends. The germline V gene has CDR1 MNHNS and CDR2 SASEGT. This CDR3 contains 12 residues.

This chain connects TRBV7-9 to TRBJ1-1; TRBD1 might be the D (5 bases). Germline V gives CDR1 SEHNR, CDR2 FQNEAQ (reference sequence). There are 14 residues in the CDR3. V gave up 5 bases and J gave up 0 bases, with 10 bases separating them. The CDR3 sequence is CASSPPTVNTEAFF. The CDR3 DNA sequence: TGTGCCAGCAGCCCCCCGACAGTGAACACTGAAGCTTTCTTT.

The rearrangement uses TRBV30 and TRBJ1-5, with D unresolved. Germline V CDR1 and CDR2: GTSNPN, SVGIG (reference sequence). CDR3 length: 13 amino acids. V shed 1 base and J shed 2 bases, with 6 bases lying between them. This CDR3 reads CAWSAQRNQPQHF. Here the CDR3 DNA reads TGTGCCTGGAGTGCCCAGCGCAATCAGCCCCAGCATTTT.

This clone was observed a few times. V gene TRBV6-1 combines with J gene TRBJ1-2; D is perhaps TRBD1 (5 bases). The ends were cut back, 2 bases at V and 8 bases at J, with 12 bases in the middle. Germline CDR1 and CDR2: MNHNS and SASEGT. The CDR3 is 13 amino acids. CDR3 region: CASSERTRSGYTF. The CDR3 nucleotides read TGTGCCAGCAGTGAAAGGACACGGAGCGGCTACACCTTC.

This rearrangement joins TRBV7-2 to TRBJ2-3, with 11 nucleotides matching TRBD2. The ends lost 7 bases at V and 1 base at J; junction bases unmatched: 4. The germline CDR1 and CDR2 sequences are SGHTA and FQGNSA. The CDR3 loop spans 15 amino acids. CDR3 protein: CASTSTSGGTDTQYF. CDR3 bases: TGTGCCAGCACCTCGACTAGCGGGGGCACAGATACGCAGTATTTT.

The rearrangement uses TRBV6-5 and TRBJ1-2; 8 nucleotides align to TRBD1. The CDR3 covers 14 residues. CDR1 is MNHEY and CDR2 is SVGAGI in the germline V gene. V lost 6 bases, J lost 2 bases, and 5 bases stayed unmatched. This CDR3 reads CASRRDRQNYGYTF. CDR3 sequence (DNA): TGTGCCAGCAGACGGGACAGGCAAAACTATGGCTACACCTTC.

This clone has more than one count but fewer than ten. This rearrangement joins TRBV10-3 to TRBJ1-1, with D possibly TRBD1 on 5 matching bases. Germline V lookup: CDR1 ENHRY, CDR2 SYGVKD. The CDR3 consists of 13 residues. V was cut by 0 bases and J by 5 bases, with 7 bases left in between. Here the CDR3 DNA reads TGTGCCATCAGTGAGTCGAGGGGTACTGAAGCTTTCTTT. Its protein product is CAISESRGTEAFF.

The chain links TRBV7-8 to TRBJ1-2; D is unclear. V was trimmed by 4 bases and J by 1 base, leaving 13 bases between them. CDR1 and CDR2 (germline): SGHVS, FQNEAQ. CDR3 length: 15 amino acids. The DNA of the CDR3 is TGTGCCAGCAGCTCTGACAAATCCCATAACTATGGCTACACCTTC. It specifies CASSSDKSHNYGYTF.

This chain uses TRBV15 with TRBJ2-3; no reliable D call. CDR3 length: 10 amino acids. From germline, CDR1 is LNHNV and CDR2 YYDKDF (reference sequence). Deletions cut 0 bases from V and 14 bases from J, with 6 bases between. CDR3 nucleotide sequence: TGTGCCACCAGCAGAGATCGATTGTATTTT. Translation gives CATSRDRLYF.

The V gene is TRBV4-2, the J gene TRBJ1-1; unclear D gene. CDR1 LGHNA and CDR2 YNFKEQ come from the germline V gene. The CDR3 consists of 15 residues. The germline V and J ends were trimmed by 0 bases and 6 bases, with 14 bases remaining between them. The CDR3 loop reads CASSQDHLRAAEAFF. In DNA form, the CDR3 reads TGTGCCAGCAGCCAAGATCATCTCCGGGCCGCTGAAGCTTTCTTT.

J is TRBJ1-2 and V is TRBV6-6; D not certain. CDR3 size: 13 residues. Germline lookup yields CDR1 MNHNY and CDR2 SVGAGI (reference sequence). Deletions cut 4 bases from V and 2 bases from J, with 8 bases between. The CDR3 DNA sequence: TGTGCCAGCAGTTTACAGAGGAACTATGGCTACACCTTC. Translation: CASSLQRNYGYTF.

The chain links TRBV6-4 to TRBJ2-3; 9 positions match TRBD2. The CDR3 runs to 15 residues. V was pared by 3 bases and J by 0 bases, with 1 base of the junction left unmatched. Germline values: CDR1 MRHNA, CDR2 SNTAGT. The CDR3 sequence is CASSEAGGSTDTQYF. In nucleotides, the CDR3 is TGTGCCAGCAGTGAAGCGGGGGGAAGCACAGATACGCAGTATTTT.